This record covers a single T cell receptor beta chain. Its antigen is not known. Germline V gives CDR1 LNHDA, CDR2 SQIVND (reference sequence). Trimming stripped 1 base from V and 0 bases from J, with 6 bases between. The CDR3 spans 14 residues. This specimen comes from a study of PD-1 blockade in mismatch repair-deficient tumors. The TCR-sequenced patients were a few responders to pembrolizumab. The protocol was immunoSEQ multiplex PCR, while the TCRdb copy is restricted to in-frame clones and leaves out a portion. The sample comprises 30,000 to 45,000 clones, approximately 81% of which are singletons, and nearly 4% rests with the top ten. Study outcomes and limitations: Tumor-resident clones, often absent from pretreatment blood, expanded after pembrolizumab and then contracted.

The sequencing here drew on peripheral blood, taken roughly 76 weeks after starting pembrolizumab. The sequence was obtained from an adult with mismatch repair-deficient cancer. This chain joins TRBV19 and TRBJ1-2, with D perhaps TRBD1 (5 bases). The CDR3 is CASSIGQPNYGYTF. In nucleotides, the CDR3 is TGTGCCAGTAGTATAGGACAGCCTAACTATGGCTACACCTTC.